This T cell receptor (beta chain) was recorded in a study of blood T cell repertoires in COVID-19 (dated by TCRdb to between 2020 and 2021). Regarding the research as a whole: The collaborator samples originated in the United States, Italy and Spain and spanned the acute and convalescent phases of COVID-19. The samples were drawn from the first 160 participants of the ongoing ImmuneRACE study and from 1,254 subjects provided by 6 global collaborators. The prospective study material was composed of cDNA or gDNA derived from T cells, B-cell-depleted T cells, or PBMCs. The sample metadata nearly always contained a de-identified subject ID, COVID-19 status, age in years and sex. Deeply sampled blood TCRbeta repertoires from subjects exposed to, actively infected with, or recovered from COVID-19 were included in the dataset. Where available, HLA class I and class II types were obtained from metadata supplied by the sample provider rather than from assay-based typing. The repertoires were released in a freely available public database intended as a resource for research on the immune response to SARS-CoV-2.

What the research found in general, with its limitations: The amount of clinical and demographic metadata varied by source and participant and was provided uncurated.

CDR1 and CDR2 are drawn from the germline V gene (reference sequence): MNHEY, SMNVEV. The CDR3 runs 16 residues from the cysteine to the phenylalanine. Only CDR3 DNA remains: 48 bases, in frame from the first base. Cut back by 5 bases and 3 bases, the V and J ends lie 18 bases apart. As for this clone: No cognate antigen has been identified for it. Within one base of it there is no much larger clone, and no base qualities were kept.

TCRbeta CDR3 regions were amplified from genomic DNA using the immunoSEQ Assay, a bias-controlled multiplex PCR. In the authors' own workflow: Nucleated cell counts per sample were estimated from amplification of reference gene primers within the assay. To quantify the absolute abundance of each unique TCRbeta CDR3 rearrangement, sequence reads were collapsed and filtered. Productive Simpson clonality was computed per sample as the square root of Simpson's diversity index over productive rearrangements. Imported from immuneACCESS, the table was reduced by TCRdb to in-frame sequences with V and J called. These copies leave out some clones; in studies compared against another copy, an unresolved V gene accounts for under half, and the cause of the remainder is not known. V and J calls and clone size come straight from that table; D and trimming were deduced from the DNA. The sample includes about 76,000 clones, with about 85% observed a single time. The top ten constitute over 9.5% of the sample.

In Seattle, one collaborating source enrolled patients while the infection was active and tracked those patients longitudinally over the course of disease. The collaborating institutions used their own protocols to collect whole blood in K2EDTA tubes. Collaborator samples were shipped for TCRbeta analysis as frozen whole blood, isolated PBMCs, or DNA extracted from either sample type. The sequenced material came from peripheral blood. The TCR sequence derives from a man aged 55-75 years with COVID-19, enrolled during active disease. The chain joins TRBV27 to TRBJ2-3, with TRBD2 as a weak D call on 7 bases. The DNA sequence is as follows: TGTGCCAGCAGTCCGATCGGCGGGGGCGGAACAGATACGCAGTATTTT. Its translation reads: CASSPIGGGGTDTQYF.